What follows are 2 T cell receptor beta chains derived from one specimen sequenced in a study of metastatic and nonmetastatic thyroid tumors. No treatment had been given to any patient before thyroid surgery. TCRdb re-processed the PCR reads through MiXCR. The sample contains 35,000 to 50,000 clones, around a sixth of which appear only once. The sequenced material came from tumor tissue. These receptors were obtained from a female donor with papillary thyroid cancer or a benign thyroid nodule (not recorded which). Some clones in this sample may be carry-over from other donors' samples.

In this sample, this clone turned up a few times. The chain couples TRBV5-1 to TRBJ2-5; 7 positions match TRBD2. Germline-derived CDR1 and CDR2 are SGHRS and YFSETQ. With 4 bases clipped from V and 5 bases from J, the junction kept 17 bases outside the gene matches. The CDR3 spans 17 residues. The CDR3 here is CASSDRPLVGGLETQYF. The CDR3 nucleotides are TGCGCCAGCAGCGACCGCCCTCTAGTGGGAGGGCTGGAGACCCAGTACTTC.

V is TRBV19 and J is TRBJ2-3; 9 positions match TRBD2. Germline CDR1 LNHDA, CDR2 SQIVND (reference sequence). The length of the CDR3 is 14 residues. V gave up 4 bases and J gave up 5 bases; unmatched junction bases: 4. The CDR3 DNA sequence: TGTGCCAGTAGTACATATAGCGGGAGAGATACGCAGTATTTT. This encodes CASSTYSGRDTQYF.